One sample yielded the 13 T cell receptor beta chains listed below, sequenced in a study of cytomegalovirus exposure and HLA in healthy donors. PCR was performed using 60 Vbeta and 13 Jbeta primers. Here immunoSEQ multiplex PCR was the method, and the copy in TCRdb shows in-frame clones only, minus some. The profile covers 200,000 to 250,000 clones, with roughly 87% appearing a single time and approximately 5.3% taken by the ten largest. Sequencing was performed on PBMCs. The receptors originated from a woman in her thirties or forties in good health and CMV-seropositive.

The chain links TRBV30 to TRBJ2-1, with 8 bases aligning to TRBD1. CDR3 size: 15 residues. Per germline, CDR1 GTSNPN and CDR2 SVGIG (reference sequence). V lost 0 bases and J lost 7; bases outside the gene matches: 8. The CDR3 loop is CAWSVPRQGMNEQFF. CDR3 in DNA: TGTGCCTGGAGTGTACCGCGACAGGGGATGAATGAGCAGTTCTTC.

This clone was observed a handful of times. The V call is TRBV7-2, the J call TRBJ1-1, with TRBD1 matching over 9 bases. V shed 3 bases, J shed 12 bases, and the junction held 8 bases outside the gene matches. Germline V gene lookup returns CDR1 SGHTA and CDR2 FQGNSA. The CDR3 is 13 amino acids. The CDR3 region is CASSFRDRAVTFF. DNA of the CDR3: TGTGCCAGCAGCTTCCGGGACAGGGCAGTTACTTTCTTT. The full variable domain, its missing parts supplied by reference TRBV7-2 and TRBJ1-1, is GAGVSQSPSNKVTEKGKDVELRCDPISGHTALYWYRQSLGQGLEFLIYFQGNSAPDKSGLPSDRFSAERTGGSVSTLTIQRTQQEDSAVYLCASSFRDRAVTFFGQGTRLTVV.

The J gene is TRBJ1-1, the V gene TRBV15; tentatively, D is TRBD1 (5 bases). Germline V gene lookup returns CDR1 LNHNV and CDR2 YYDKDF (reference sequence). The ends were cut back, 3 bases at V and 5 bases at J, with 13 bases in the middle. The CDR3 is made up of 14 amino acids. CDR3 nucleotides: TGTGCCACCAGCAGGCGGGGGAGGTTGACTGAAGCTTTCTTT. Translation gives CATSRRGRLTEAFF.

This chain connects TRBV28 to TRBJ2-7, with TRBD2 identical over 9 bases. The CDR3 covers 12 residues. The germline gives CDR1 MDHEN, CDR2 SYDVKM. Trimming at V came to 6 bases and at J to 6 bases, leaving 3 bases not matched to a gene. The CDR3 DNA reads as TGTGCCAGCAGAGGACTAGCGAGCGAGCAGTACTTC. As protein: CASRGLASEQYF.

This chain links TRBV18 with TRBJ1-6; D remains unclear. Trimming removed 3 bases from V and 9 bases from J, with 18 bases in between. Germline lookup yields CDR1 KGHSH and CDR2 LQKENI. The CDR3 runs to 16 residues. CDR3 region: CASSPDGPGGGSPLHF. The DNA for the CDR3 is TGTGCCAGCTCACCGGACGGGCCCGGAGGAGGTTCACCCCTCCACTTT.

The gene calls are TRBV6-5 and TRBJ2-7; 9 bases align to TRBD2. V was clipped by 6 bases and J by 3 bases; unmatched bases: 6. The germline V gene encodes CDR1 MNHEY and CDR2 SVGAGI. This CDR3 spans 14 amino acids. The CDR3 region has the DNA TGTGCCAGCAGCCCGACTAGCGGACTCTACGAGCAGTACTTC. Protein sequence: CASSPTSGLYEQYF.

The chain recombines TRBV15 with TRBJ1-3, with D unclear. The CDR3 spans 17 residues. Germline CDR1 is LNHNV and CDR2 is YYDKDF (reference sequence). With 1 base removed from V and 4 bases from J, the gap between germline ends came to 17 bases. CDR3 protein: CATSRGVTESSGNTIYF. CDR3 nucleotides: TGTGCCACCAGCAGAGGTGTCACAGAATCTTCAGGAAACACCATATATTTT. The variable domain in full, with the rest retrieved from reference TRBV15 and TRBJ1-3, is DAMVIQNPRYQVTQFGKPVTLSCSQTLNHNVMYWYQQKSSQAPKLLFHYYDKDFNNEADTPDNFQSRRPNTSFCFLDIRSPGLGDTAMYLCATSRGVTESSGNTIYFGEGSWLTVV.

This chain connects TRBV30 to TRBJ1-1; 9 bases are a match to TRBD1. Germline V lookup: CDR1 GTSNPN, CDR2 SVGIG (reference sequence). There are 13 residues in the CDR3. The V segment lost 4 bases and the J segment 7 bases; nucleotides outside the gene matches: 7. The CDR3 sequence is CAWIKGQGIEAFF. DNA for the CDR3: TGTGCCTGGATCAAGGGACAGGGAATTGAAGCTTTCTTT.

For the CDR3, the DNA is TGTGCCAGCAGTTACGCCGGACAATTGCCTACCTTC. It encodes CASSYAGQLPTF. The V gene is TRBV6-5, the J gene TRBJ1-2; perhaps TRBD1 as D (5 bases). Germline-derived CDR1 and CDR2 are MNHEY and SVGAGI. The V gene lost 2 bases and the J gene lost 14 bases, with 15 bases spanning the gap. The CDR3 sequence is 12 residues long.

This chain joins TRBV2 and TRBJ2-5; TRBD2 matches at 8 bases. J was trimmed by 5 bases and V by 6 bases; bases with no gene match: 20. This CDR3 comprises 18 residues. Germline CDR1 SNHLY, CDR2 FYNNEI. CDR3 in amino acids: CASRLRAGVLTGGETQYF. The CDR3 bases are TGTGCCAGCAGGCTCCGAGCGGGAGTGCTGACTGGGGGGGAGACCCAGTACTTC.

V usage is TRBV7-9 and J usage is TRBJ1-1; 8 nucleotides agree with TRBD1. Germline assignment: CDR1 SEHNR and CDR2 FQNEAQ (reference sequence). The CDR3 sequence is 15 residues long. V shed 5 bases and J 0 bases; nucleotides not matched to a gene: 5. The CDR3, as DNA: TGTGCCAGCAGCCCGGACAGGGTAATGAACACTGAAGCTTTCTTT. It specifies CASSPDRVMNTEAFF.

The chain couples TRBV11-2 to TRBJ2-1, with 12 bases lining up with TRBD2. With V trimmed by 1 base and J by 8 bases, 3 bases remained unmatched. The germline V gene encodes CDR1 SGHAT and CDR2 FQNNGV. CDR3 length: 15 amino acids. CDR3 sequence: CASSLGTSGVYEQFF. CDR3 sequence (DNA): TGTGCCAGCAGCTTAGGGACTAGCGGGGTCTATGAGCAGTTCTTC.

The chain couples TRBV30 to TRBJ1-1; 8 nucleotides align to TRBD1. Unmatched junction bases numbered 7, after V lost 2 bases and J lost 5 bases. Germline V CDR1 and CDR2: GTSNPN, SVGIG (reference sequence). This CDR3 is 14 amino acids long. The CDR3 protein is CAWSSQTGATEAFF. CDR3 in DNA: TGTGCCTGGAGTTCCCAGACAGGGGCGACTGAAGCTTTCTTT.